This T cell receptor beta chain was identified during a study of blood T cell repertoires in COVID-19. CDR3 size: 16 residues. The repertoire was sequenced with immunoSEQ multiplex PCR; TCRdb's copy has only in-frame clones and lacks some. The sample contains roughly 260,000 clones, around 82% of which appear only once. This sequence originates from a woman aged 70-85 years with acute or convalescent COVID-19. The rearrangement links TRBV7-5 to TRBJ1-5; the D call TRBD1 from the table was never checked on the DNA. TRBV7-5 is flagged as a pseudogene. Sequencing was done on a sample of peripheral blood. The CDR3 sequence: CARSLRTGERGQPQHF. The DNA of the CDR3 is TGTGCCAGAAGCTTAAGGACAGGGGAAAGGGGTCAGCCCCAGCATTTT.